These 25 T cell receptor beta chains share one sample of origin, sequenced in a study of identical twins. Each CDR3 protein is one row after TCRdb ran MiXCR on the 5' RACE reads. The sample contains 1.5 million to 2 million distinct CDR3 sequences, around a third of which appear only once. Sequencing input: cord blood. The receptors stem from a newborn girl in good health.

This clonotype turned up a few times. The rearrangement uses TRBV5-1 and TRBJ2-7; a possible D gene is TRBD2 (6 bases). This CDR3 region has 13 residues. The germline gives CDR1 SGHRS, CDR2 YFSETQ. V lost 5 bases and J lost 5, with 14 bases in between. CDR3 in DNA: TGCGCCAGCAGACCCGAGCGGGTGAACGAGCAGTACTTC. This encodes CASRPERVNEQYF. The variable domain in full, completed from reference TRBV5-1 and TRBJ2-7, reads KAGVTQTPRYLIKTRGQQVTLSCSPISGHRSVSWYQQTPGQGLQFLFEYFSETQRNKGNFPGRFSGRQFSNSRSEMNVSTLELGDSALYLCASRPERVNEQYFGPGTRLTVT.

This clonotype was seen more than once but under ten times. This sequence joins TRBV9 and TRBJ2-7, with a possible D match to TRBD1 (5 bases). Germline CDR1 reads SGDLS; CDR2 reads YYNGEE. With 0 bases removed from V and 4 bases from J, the gap between germline ends came to 11 bases. This CDR3 is 14 amino acids long. CDR3 in DNA: TGTGCCAGCAGCGTAGGACAGTTCCCGTACGAGCAGTACTTC. This gives the protein CASSVGQFPYEQYF.

There are a few counts of this clonotype. V usage is TRBV29-1 and J usage is TRBJ2-7, with a tentative D call TRBD1 (5 bases). Trimming stripped 2 bases from V and 2 bases from J, with 7 bases between. The CDR3 is 12 amino acids. Germline-derived CDR1 and CDR2 are SQVTM and ANQGSEA. The CDR3 nucleotides are TGCAGCGTTGAAAGGGGTCCCTACGAGCAGTACTTC. This sequence encodes CSVERGPYEQYF.

This clonotype was counted between two and nine times. The CDR3 DNA sequence: TGTGCCAGCAGGGGAGGGGAGTTTCTCAATTCACCCCTCCACTTT. Encoded protein: CASRGGEFLNSPLHF. The V gene is TRBV27, the J gene TRBJ1-6; a possible D gene is TRBD1 (5 bases). Germline CDR1 reads MNHEY; CDR2 reads SMNVEV (reference sequence). CDR3 size: 15 residues. V lost 6 bases and J 7 bases, leaving 16 bases between the germline ends.

Remarks on this clonotype: Possible read error: a much larger clone is one base away. The chain is built from TRBV5-1 and TRBJ2-3; D is uncertain. The CDR3 length is 12 residues. From germline, CDR1 is SGHRS and CDR2 YFSETQ. The CDR3 DNA reads as TGCGCCGGCAGCTTGAAGACAGATACGCAGTATTTT. This encodes CAGSLKTDTQYF.

Concerning this clonotype itself: A much bigger clone sits one base away, suggesting this may be a read error. This chain connects TRBV4-2 to TRBJ2-5; D unresolved. The better agreement between TRBJ2-7 and the DNA end casts doubt on the J call. The CDR3 is 15 amino acids. Germline CDR1 is LGHNA and CDR2 is YNFKEQ. The CDR3 loop reads CASSRSRSLFSEQYF. CDR3 sequence (DNA): TGTGCCAGCAGCCGGAGCAGGAGTTTGTTTTCCGAGCAGTACTTC.

Only a few counts were recorded for this clonotype. The chain couples TRBV24-1 to TRBJ2-1, with D tentatively TRBD1 or TRBD2 (5 bases each). The CDR3 contains 12 residues. V lost 9 bases to trimming and J lost 4 bases, with 9 bases between them. Germline CDR1 KGHDR, CDR2 SFDVKD. Here the CDR3 reads CATGTPYNEQFF. CDR3 bases: TGTGCCACCGGGACGCCTTACAATGAGCAGTTCTTC.

This sequence joins TRBV24-1 and TRBJ2-7; maybe TRBD2 (6 bases). The germline V gene has CDR1 KGHDR and CDR2 SFDVKD. With 2 bases removed from V and 7 bases from J, the gap between germline ends came to 11 bases. The CDR3 contains 13 residues. This CDR3 is CATSDSGRGEQYF. Here the CDR3 DNA reads TGTGCCACCAGTGATTCCGGGCGGGGTGAGCAGTACTTC.

This clonotype was observed a few times. The chain links TRBV7-2 to TRBJ2-1; D is possibly TRBD1 (6 bases). The CDR3 has 15 amino acids. Trimming took 7 bases from V and 6 from J, leaving 19 bases between them. Germline V gene sequence: CDR1 SGHTA, CDR2 FQGNSA. CDR3 loop: CASTLVGVGGNEQFF. The CDR3 DNA is TGTGCCAGCACCCTTGTGGGAGTAGGGGGCAATGAGCAGTTCTTC.

CDR3 loop: CATGLAGLGTDTQYF. Here the CDR3 DNA reads TGCGCCACCGGACTAGCGGGGTTAGGCACAGATACGCAGTATTTT. This chain links TRBV4-1 with TRBJ2-3; 12 bases agree with TRBD2. With V trimmed by 10 bases and J by 1 base, 6 bases remained unmatched. Germline loops: CDR1 MGHRA, CDR2 YSYEKL. The CDR3 is made up of 15 amino acids.

This clonotype was picked up a small number of times. This chain uses TRBV11-2 with TRBJ2-3; a weak D match, TRBD1 (5 bases). Germline V CDR1 and CDR2: SGHAT, FQNNGV. The CDR3 covers 17 residues. V was clipped by 6 bases and J by 1 base, with 20 bases between them. The CDR3 DNA reads TGTGCCAGCAGGACGTGGTGGGGAAGGGGCGGCACAGATACGCAGTATTTT. Its protein is CASRTWWGRGGTDTQYF.

This chain joins TRBV11-2 and TRBJ2-1; D not resolved. Germline loops: CDR1 SGHAT, CDR2 FQNNGV. Trimming left V 5 bases short and J 7 bases short, with 12 bases between. The CDR3 extends over 13 amino acids. The CDR3 loop reads CASSLADENEQFF. The CDR3, as DNA: TGTGCCAGCAGCCTTGCAGACGAAAATGAGCAGTTCTTC.

This chain joins TRBV27 and TRBJ2-4, with 10 bases fitting TRBD1. V lost 2 bases, J lost 3 bases, and 4 bases stayed unmatched. In germline, CDR1 is MNHEY, CDR2 SMNVEV (reference sequence). The CDR3 totals 16 residues. DNA of the CDR3: TGTGCCAGCAGTTTAGCCGGACAGGGGGGCAAAAACATTCAGTACTTC. The encoded protein is CASSLAGQGGKNIQYF.

The gene calls are TRBV4-1 and TRBJ2-4; TRBD2 matches 7 bases. CDR1 and CDR2 from the germline V gene are MGHRA and YSYEKL. The CDR3 has 13 residues. J was trimmed by 8 bases and V by 1 base; bases with no gene match: 2. The chain's CDR3 is CASSQGAGDIQYF. The CDR3 DNA reads as TGCGCCAGCAGCCAAGGGGCGGGGGACATTCAGTACTTC.

The J gene is TRBJ2-3, the V gene TRBV2; D tentatively reads TRBD1 or TRBD2 (5 bases each). The germline V gene has CDR1 SNHLY and CDR2 FYNNEI. The CDR3 sequence is 12 residues long. V lost 7 bases, J lost 5 bases, and 10 bases lay in between. Here the CDR3 reads CASTRDVDTQYF. CDR3 nucleotides: TGTGCCAGCACGAGGGACGTAGATACGCAGTATTTT.

The rearrangement uses TRBV5-8 and TRBJ1-1, with D maybe TRBD1 (5 bases). V dropped 5 bases and J dropped 5 bases, with 13 bases sitting between them. Germline V gives CDR1 SGHTS, CDR2 YDEGEE. The CDR3 extends over 13 amino acids. This CDR3 reads CASRMAGRTEAFF. The CDR3 DNA follows: TGTGCCAGCAGAATGGCAGGGAGAACTGAAGCTTTCTTT.

CDR3 nucleotides: TGCAGCGTTGTCTCACGGACAGCCTCCTACGAGCAGTACTTC. Its protein product is CSVVSRTASYEQYF. The chain couples TRBV29-1 to TRBJ2-7; possibly TRBD1 for D (6 bases). V was shortened by 4 bases and J by 0 bases, with 13 bases between the two germline ends. Germline lookup yields CDR1 SQVTM and CDR2 ANQGSEA. CDR3 length equals 14 residues.

This clonotype was seen many times. The junction departs from germline at one end; a sequencing error may be responsible. The chain employs TRBV5-1 and TRBJ2-5, with D hard to call. Germline CDR1 SGHRS, CDR2 YFSETQ. This CDR3 spans 15 amino acids. CDR3 sequence (DNA): TGTGCCAGCAGCTTAGGCGGTTTGACGCAAGAGACCCAGTACTTC. This sequence encodes CASSLGGLTQETQYF. The entire variable domain, with the rest obtained from reference TRBV5-1 and TRBJ2-5, is as follows: KAGVTQTPRYLIKTRGQQVTLSCSPISGHRSVSWYQQTPGQGLQFLFEYFSETQRNKGNFPGRFSGRQFSNSRSEMNVSTLELGDSALYLCASSLGGLTQETQYFGPGTRLLVL.

This chain uses TRBV7-8 with TRBJ1-1; 8 bases fit TRBD1. J lost 6 bases, V lost 4 bases, and 4 bases had no gene match. CDR3 length: 13 residues. Germline V gene sequence: CDR1 SGHVS, CDR2 FQNEAQ. CDR3 DNA sequence: TGTGCCAGCAGCTATACAGGGGGATCTGAAGCTTTCTTT. It yields the protein CASSYTGGSEAFF.

In this sample, this clonotype turned up a few times. The chain has TRBV7-9 and TRBJ2-1; a weak D match, TRBD1 (5 bases). The CDR3 sequence is 16 residues long. Trimming left V 0 bases short and J 5 bases short, with 14 bases between. The germline V gene encodes CDR1 SEHNR and CDR2 FQNEAQ (reference sequence). The CDR3 DNA reads as TGTGCCAGCAGCTTAGCGCAGGCAGGGTCCCACAATGAGCAGTTCTTC. Its protein product is CASSLAQAGSHNEQFF.

The chain employs TRBV7-2 and TRBJ2-3; D is tentatively TRBD1 or TRBD2 (6 bases each). The V gene's germline CDR1 is SGHTA and CDR2 FQGNSA. V was clipped by 1 base and J by 4 bases, with 18 bases between them. This CDR3 has 17 residues. CDR3 loop: CASSLGGGPYRPDTQYF. The CDR3 bases are TGTGCCAGCAGCTTAGGAGGGGGGCCTTATAGGCCAGATACGCAGTATTTT. Together with reference TRBV7-2 and TRBJ2-3, the CDR3 gives the full variable domain: GAGVSQSPSNKVTEKGKDVELRCDPISGHTALYWYRQSLGQGLEFLIYFQGNSAPDKSGLPSDRFSAERTGGSVSTLTIQRTQQEDSAVYLCASSLGGGPYRPDTQYFGPGTRLTVL.

This clonotype came up a few times. The chain recombines TRBV9 with TRBJ2-3; TRBD2 agrees at 8 bases. V gave up 5 bases and J gave up 2 bases; unmatched junction bases: 7. The germline V gene has CDR1 SGDLS and CDR2 YYNGEE. This CDR3 spans 15 amino acids. This CDR3 reads CASRRGDSITDTQYF. The CDR3 DNA reads as TGTGCCAGCAGGCGGGGGGACTCCATCACAGATACGCAGTATTTT.

The chain recombines TRBV20-1 with TRBJ2-3; D call uncertain. CDR1 DFQATT and CDR2 SNEGSKA come from the germline V gene (reference sequence). V lost 1 base, J lost 4 bases, and 9 bases lay in between. This CDR3 comprises 13 residues. In DNA, the CDR3 is TGCAGTGCTAGAGTCCCTGGGGCAGATACGCAGTATTTT. Protein: CSARVPGADTQYF.

This clonotype has just a few counts. The rearrangement joins TRBV5-1 to TRBJ2-4; no clear D. CDR1 and CDR2 from the germline V gene are SGHRS and YFSETQ. V lost 3 bases and J 8 bases, leaving 9 bases between the germline ends. The CDR3 is 12 residues long. The CDR3 coding sequence is TGCGCCAGCAGCTCCTCGGGCGACATTCAGTACTTC. Translated, it gives CASSSSGDIQYF.

This chain uses TRBV6-1 with TRBJ1-1; D not certain. This CDR3 contains 15 residues. Germline V gene data show CDR1 as MNHNS and CDR2 as SASEGT. V was clipped by 2 bases and J by 3 bases, with 13 bases between them. CDR3 protein: CASSETAGVYTEAFF. CDR3 coding DNA: TGTGCCAGCAGTGAAACGGCCGGGGTCTACACTGAAGCTTTCTTT.